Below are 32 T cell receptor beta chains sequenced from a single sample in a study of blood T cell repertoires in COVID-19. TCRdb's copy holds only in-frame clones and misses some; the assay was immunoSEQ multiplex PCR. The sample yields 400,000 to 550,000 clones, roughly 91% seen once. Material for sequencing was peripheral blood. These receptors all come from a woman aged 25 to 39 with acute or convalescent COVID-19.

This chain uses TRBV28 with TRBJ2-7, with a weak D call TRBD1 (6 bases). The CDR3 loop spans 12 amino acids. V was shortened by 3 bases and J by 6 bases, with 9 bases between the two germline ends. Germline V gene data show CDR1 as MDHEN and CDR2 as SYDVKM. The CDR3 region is CASSFLGGEQYF. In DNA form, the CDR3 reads TGTGCCAGCAGTTTTTTAGGGGGCGAGCAGTACTTC.

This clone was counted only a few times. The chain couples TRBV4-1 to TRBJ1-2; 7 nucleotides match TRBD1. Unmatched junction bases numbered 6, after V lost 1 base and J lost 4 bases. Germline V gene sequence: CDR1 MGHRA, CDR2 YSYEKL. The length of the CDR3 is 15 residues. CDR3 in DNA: TGCGCCAGCAGCCAAGTTTTACAGGGGTTCTATGGCTACACCTTC. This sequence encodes CASSQVLQGFYGYTF.

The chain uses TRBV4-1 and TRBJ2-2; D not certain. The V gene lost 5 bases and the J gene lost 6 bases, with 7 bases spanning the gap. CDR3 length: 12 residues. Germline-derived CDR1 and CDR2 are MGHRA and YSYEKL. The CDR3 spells CASSSESGELFF. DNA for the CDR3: TGCGCCAGCAGCAGTGAGTCCGGGGAGCTGTTTTTT.

CDR3 amino acids: CASSGGTVRETQYF. CDR3 coding DNA: TGTGCCAGCAGTGGGGGGACAGTCCGGGAGACCCAGTACTTC. The gene calls are TRBV25-1 and TRBJ2-5, with 7 bases identical to TRBD1. Germline values: CDR1 MGHDK, CDR2 SYGVNS. The CDR3 spans 14 residues. The J segment lost 5 bases and the V segment lost 4 bases, leaving 7 bases of the junction unmatched.

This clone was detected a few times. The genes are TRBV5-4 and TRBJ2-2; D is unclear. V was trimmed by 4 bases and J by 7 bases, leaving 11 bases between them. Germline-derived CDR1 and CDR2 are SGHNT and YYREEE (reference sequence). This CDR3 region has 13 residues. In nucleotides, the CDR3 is TGTGCCAGCAGCCTAAAGACTGGCGGGGAGCTGTTTTTT. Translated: CASSLKTGGELFF.

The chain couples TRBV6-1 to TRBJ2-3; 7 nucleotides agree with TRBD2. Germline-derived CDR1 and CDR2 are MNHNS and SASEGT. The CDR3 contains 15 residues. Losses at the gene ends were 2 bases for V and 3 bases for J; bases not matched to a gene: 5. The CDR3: CASSENRGGTDTQYF. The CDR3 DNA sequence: TGTGCCAGCAGTGAAAATCGGGGAGGGACAGATACGCAGTATTTT.

The chain's CDR3 is CASSKSSGVGKNQPQHF. The CDR3 bases are TGTGCCAGCAGCAAGTCCTCAGGGGTGGGAAAAAATCAGCCCCAGCATTTT. The chain combines TRBV21-1 with TRBJ1-5; TRBD1, as called in the table, went unchecked against the DNA. TRBV21-1 is labeled a pseudogene. The CDR3 covers 17 residues.

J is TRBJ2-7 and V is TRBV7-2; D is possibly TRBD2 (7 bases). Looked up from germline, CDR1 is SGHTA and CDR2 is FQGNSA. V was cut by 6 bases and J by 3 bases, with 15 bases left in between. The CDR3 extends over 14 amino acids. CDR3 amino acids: CASREGGAGYEQYF. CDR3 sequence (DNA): TGTGCCAGCAGGGAGGGGGGGGCCGGCTACGAGCAGTACTTC.

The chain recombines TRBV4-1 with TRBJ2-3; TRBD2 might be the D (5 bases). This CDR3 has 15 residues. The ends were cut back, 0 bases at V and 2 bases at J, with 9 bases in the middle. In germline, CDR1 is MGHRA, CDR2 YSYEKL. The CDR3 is CASSQDPGNTDTQYF. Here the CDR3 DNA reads TGCGCCAGCAGCCAAGACCCGGGGAACACAGATACGCAGTATTTT.

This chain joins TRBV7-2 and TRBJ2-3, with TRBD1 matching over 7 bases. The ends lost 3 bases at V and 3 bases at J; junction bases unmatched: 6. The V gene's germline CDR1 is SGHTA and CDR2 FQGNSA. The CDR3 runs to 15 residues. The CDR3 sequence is CASSFMTGRTDTQYF. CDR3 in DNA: TGTGCCAGCAGCTTTATGACAGGGAGAACAGATACGCAGTATTTT.

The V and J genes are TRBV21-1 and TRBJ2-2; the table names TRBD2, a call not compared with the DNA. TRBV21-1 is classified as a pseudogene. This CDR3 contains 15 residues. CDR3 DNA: TGTGCCAGCAGCAAACGGGCTAGCGGGCCCGGGGAGCTGTTTTTT. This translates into CASSKRASGPGELFF.

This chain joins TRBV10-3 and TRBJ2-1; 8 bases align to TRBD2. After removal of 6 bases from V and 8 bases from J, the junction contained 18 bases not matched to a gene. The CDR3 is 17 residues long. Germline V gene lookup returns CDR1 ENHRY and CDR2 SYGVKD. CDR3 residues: CAIRTGGGTYGDDEQFF. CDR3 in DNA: TGTGCCATCAGGACTGGCGGGGGGACCTATGGCGACGATGAGCAGTTCTTC.

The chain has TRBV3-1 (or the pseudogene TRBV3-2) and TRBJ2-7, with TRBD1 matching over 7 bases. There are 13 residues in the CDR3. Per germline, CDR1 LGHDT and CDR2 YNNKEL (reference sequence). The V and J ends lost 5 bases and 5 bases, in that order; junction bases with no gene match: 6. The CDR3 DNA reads TGTGCCAGCAGCGTGACAGGGTTAGACGAGCAGTACTTC. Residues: CASSVTGLDEQYF.

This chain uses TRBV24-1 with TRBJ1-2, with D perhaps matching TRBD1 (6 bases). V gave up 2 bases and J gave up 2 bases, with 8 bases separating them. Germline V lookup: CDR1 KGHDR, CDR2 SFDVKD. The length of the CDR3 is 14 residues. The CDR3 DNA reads TGTGCCACCAGTGATTGGACAGAAAACTATGGCTACACCTTC. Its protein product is CATSDWTENYGYTF.

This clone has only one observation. The CDR3 DNA follows: TGTGCCACCTCAGGGGGCACTGAAGCTTTCTTT. Its protein product is CATSGGTEAFF. The chain has TRBV12-3 or TRBV12-4 and TRBJ1-1, with 7 nucleotides matching TRBD1. V dropped 10 bases and J dropped 4; count of bases not matched to a gene: 3. CDR3 length: 11 amino acids.

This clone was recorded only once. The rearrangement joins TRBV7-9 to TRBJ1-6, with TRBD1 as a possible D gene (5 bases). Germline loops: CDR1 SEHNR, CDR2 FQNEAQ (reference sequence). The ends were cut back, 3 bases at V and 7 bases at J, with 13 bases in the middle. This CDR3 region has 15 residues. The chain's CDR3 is CASSFGTSKNSPLHF. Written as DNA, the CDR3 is TGTGCCAGCAGCTTTGGGACTTCGAAGAATTCACCCCTCCACTTT.

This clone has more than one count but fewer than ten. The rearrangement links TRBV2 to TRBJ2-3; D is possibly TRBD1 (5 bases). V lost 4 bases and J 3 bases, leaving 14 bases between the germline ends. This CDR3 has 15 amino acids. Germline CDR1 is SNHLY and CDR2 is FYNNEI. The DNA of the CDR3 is TGTGCCAGCAGTGTAAGCAGGGTGTTGACAGATACGCAGTATTTT. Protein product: CASSVSRVLTDTQYF.

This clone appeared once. The CDR3, as DNA: TGTGCCAGCGGAATAGCGATGAGCACAGATACGCAGTATTTT. Translated: CASGIAMSTDTQYF. J is TRBJ2-3 and V is TRBV6-1, with a weak D call TRBD2 (5 bases). This CDR3 region has 14 residues. Germline assignment: CDR1 MNHNS and CDR2 SASEGT. Trimming removed 8 bases from V and 0 bases from J, with 12 bases in between.

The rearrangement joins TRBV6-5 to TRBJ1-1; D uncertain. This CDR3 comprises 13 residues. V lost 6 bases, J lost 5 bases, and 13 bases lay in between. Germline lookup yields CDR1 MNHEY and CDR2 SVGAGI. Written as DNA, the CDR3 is TGTGCCAGCAGAAGTCAATCGGGGACTGAAGCTTTCTTT. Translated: CASRSQSGTEAFF.

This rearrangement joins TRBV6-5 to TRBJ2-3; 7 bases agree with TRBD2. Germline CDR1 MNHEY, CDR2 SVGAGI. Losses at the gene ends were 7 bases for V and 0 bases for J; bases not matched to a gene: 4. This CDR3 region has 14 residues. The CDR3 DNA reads TGTGCCAGCAACCGGGACTATAGCACAGATACGCAGTATTTT. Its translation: CASNRDYSTDTQYF.

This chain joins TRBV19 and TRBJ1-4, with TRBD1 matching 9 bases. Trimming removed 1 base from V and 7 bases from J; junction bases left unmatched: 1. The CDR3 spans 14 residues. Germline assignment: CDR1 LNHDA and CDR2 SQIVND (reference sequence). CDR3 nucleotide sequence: TGTGCCAGTAGTATAGTGGGACAGGGTGAAAAACTGTTTTTT. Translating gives CASSIVGQGEKLFF.

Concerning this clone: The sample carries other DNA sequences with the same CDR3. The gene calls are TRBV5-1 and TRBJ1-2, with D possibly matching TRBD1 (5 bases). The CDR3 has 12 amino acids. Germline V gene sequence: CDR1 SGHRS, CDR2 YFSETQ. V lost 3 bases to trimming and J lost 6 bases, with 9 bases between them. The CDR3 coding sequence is TGCGCCAGCAGCTCACAAGGGGATGGCTACACCTTC. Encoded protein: CASSSQGDGYTF.

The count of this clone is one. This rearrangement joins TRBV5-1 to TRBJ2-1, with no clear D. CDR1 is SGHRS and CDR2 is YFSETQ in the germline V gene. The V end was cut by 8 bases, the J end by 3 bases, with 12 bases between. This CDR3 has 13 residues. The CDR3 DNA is TGCGCCAGTACAGCTAATTACTACAATGAGCAGTTCTTC. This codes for CASTANYYNEQFF.

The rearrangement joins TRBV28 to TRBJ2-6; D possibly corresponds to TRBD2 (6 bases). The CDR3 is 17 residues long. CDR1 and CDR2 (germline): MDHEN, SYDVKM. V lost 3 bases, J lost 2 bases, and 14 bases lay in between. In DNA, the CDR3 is TGTGCCAGCAGTTTCGGGGGATTTACTGCTGGGGCCAACGTCCTGACTTTC. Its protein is CASSFGGFTAGANVLTF.

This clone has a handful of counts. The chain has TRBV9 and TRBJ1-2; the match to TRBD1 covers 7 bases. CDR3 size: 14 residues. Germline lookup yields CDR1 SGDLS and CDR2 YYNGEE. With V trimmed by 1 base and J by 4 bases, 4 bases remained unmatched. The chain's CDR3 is CASSVRDRAYGYTF. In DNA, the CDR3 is TGTGCCAGCAGCGTAAGAGACAGGGCCTATGGCTACACCTTC.

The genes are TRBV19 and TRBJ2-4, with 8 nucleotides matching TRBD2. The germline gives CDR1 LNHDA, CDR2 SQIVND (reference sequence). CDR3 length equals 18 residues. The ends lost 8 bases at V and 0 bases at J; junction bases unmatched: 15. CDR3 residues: CASSIAGYMDGAKNIQYF. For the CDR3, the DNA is TGTGCCAGTTCAATAGCGGGGTATATGGATGGAGCCAAAAACATTCAGTACTTC.

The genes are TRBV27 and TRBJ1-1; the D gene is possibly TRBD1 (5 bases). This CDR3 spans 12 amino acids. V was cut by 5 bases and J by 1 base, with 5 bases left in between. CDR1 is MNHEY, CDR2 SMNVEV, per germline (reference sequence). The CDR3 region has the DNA TGTGCCAGCAGTCAGGGGAACACTGAAGCTTTCTTT. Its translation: CASSQGNTEAFF.

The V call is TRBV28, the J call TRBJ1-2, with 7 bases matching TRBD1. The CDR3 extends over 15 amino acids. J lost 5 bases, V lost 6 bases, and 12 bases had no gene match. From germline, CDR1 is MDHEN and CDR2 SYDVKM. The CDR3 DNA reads TGTGCCAGCAGAGTTGGTTCAGGGGGTGGATATGGCTACACCTTC. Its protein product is CASRVGSGGGYGYTF.

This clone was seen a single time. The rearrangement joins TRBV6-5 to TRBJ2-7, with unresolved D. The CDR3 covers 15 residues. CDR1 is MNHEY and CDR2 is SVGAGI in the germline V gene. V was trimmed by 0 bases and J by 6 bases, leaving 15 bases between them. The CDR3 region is CASSYSSSYTAEQYF. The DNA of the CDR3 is TGTGCCAGCAGTTACTCTAGCAGTTACACCGCCGAGCAGTACTTC.

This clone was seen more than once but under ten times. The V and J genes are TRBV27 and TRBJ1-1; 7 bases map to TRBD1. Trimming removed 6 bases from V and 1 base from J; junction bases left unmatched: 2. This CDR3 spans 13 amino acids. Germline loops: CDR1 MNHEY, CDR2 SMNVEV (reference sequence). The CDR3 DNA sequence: TGTGCCAGCAGGGGACAGTGGAACACTGAAGCTTTCTTT. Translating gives CASRGQWNTEAFF.

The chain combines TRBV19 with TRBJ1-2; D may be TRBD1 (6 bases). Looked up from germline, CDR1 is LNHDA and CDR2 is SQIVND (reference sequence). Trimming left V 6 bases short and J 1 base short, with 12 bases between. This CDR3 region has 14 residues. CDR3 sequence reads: CASSGQRYNYGYTF. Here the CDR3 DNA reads TGTGCCAGTAGCGGACAGCGATATAACTATGGCTACACCTTC.

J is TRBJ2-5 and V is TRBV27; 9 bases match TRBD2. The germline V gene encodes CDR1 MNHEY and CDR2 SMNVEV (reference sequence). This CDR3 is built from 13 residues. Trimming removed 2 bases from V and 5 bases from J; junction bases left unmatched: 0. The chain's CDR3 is CASSLAGGETQYF. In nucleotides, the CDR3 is TGTGCCAGCAGTTTAGCGGGGGGGGAGACCCAGTACTTC.